Below are 14 T cell receptor beta chains sequenced from a single sample in a study of vaccination effects on CD4 cells after COVID-19. Following an approximately eleven-day culture, CD4+ T cells were purified. Generated by immunoSEQ multiplex PCR, the TCRdb table keeps only in-frame clones and is missing some. The sample yields under 60,000 clones, 67% seen once. Their recognized antigens are unknown. The sequences come from CD4+ T cells from PBMCs cultured without peptide, collected before COVID-19 vaccination. These receptors were obtained from a human donor who received a COVID-19 vaccine.

The V gene is TRBV30, the J gene TRBJ1-2, with D possibly being TRBD1 (5 bases). V was pared by 2 bases and J by 12 bases, with 13 bases between. Germline V gives CDR1 GTSNPN, CDR2 SVGIG (reference sequence). CDR3 length: 11 amino acids. In DNA form, the CDR3 reads TGTGCCTGGAGTCCCGGGGGAGGACACACCTTC. Its protein product is CAWSPGGGHTF.

The V gene is TRBV18, the J gene TRBJ1-5; D is unclear. CDR1 and CDR2 (germline): KGHSH, LQKENI. The V gene lost 3 bases and the J gene lost 11 bases, with 14 bases spanning the gap. This CDR3 has 13 amino acids. CDR3 DNA sequence: TGTGCCAGCTCACCCGGGTCTTTTATGTCCCAGCATTTT. Its protein product is CASSPGSFMSQHF.

The chain is built from TRBV5-1 and TRBJ2-3; 11 bases align to TRBD2. Looked up from germline, CDR1 is SGHRS and CDR2 is YFSETQ. This CDR3 region has 16 residues. The ends lost 1 base at V and 6 bases at J; junction bases unmatched: 7. Here the CDR3 DNA reads TGCGCCAGCAGCTTGCCTAGCGGGGGGTCCGGGGATACGCAGTATTTT. Translated: CASSLPSGGSGDTQYF. Variable domain in full (rest from reference TRBV5-1 and TRBJ2-3): KAGVTQTPRYLIKTRGQQVTLSCSPISGHRSVSWYQQTPGQGLQFLFEYFSETQRNKGNFPGRFSGRQFSNSRSEMNVSTLELGDSALYLCASSLPSGGSGDTQYFGPGTRLTVL.

A few counts support this clone. This chain links TRBV5-1 with TRBJ1-6; 8 nucleotides line up with TRBD1. Germline CDR1 reads SGHRS; CDR2 reads YFSETQ. J gave up 9 bases and V 0 bases, and 2 bases lay outside the gene matches. This CDR3 comprises 14 residues. CDR3 bases: TGCGCCAGCAGCTTGGACAGGGGGACTTCACCCCTCCACTTT. Protein: CASSLDRGTSPLHF.

This rearrangement joins TRBV19 to TRBJ2-4; D possibly corresponds to TRBD2 (5 bases). CDR3 length: 18 amino acids. V was clipped by 2 bases and J by 0 bases, with 17 bases between them. Germline lookup yields CDR1 LNHDA and CDR2 SQIVND (reference sequence). CDR3 in amino acids: CASSIRIEGPLAKNIQYF. CDR3 DNA: TGTGCCAGTAGTATAAGAATCGAGGGCCCCCTAGCCAAAAACATTCAGTACTTC.

This clone has just a few counts. The chain is built from TRBV5-1 and TRBJ2-5; TRBD1 is a possible D gene (5 bases). Germline lookup yields CDR1 SGHRS and CDR2 YFSETQ. Trimming shortened V by 5 bases and J by 1 base, and 15 bases separated the two germline ends. The CDR3 has 15 residues. The CDR3 DNA sequence: TGCGCCAGCAGTTGGCAGGGCCTGCCCCAAGAGACCCAGTACTTC. Protein sequence: CASSWQGLPQETQYF.

The chain carries TRBV5-8 and TRBJ2-1; the match to TRBD2 covers 7 bases. CDR3 length: 16 amino acids. Germline V CDR1 and CDR2: SGHTS, YDEGEE. V lost 4 bases, J lost 1 base, and 8 bases stayed unmatched. CDR3 coding DNA: TGTGCCAGCAGCGGAGCGGGACGTACTTCCTACAATGAGCAGTTCTTC. Amino acids: CASSGAGRTSYNEQFF.

This CDR3 reads CASSSGRGRVTDTQYF. CDR3 bases: TGTGCCAGCAGCTCGGGGAGAGGCCGGGTCACAGATACGCAGTATTTT. This chain connects TRBV5-4 to TRBJ2-3, with a possible D match to TRBD2 (5 bases). The germline V gene encodes CDR1 SGHNT and CDR2 YYREEE (reference sequence). The V end lost 3 bases, the J end lost 2 bases, and 16 bases lay between the germline ends. The CDR3 contains 16 residues.

This clone has more than one count but fewer than ten. The genes are TRBV29-1 and TRBJ1-1; the match to TRBD1 covers 8 bases. There are 14 residues in the CDR3. The V and J ends lost 5 bases and 4 bases, in that order; junction bases with no gene match: 9. Germline V gene sequence: CDR1 SQVTM, CDR2 ANQGSEA. The CDR3 bases are TGCAGCGTTTTCCGGACAGGGATTAGCACTGAAGCTTTCTTT. Its translation is CSVFRTGISTEAFF.

V and J are TRBV28 and TRBJ2-6, with 9 bases that match TRBD1. CDR3 length equals 18 residues. Germline CDR1 and CDR2: MDHEN and SYDVKM. After removal of 5 bases from V and 0 bases from J, the junction contained 8 bases not matched to a gene. The CDR3 DNA is TGTGCCAGCAGTGCACCGGGACAGGGAGTCTCTGGGGCCAACGTCCTGACTTTC. As protein: CASSAPGQGVSGANVLTF.

The CDR3 reads CASSLQGAGEAFF. The CDR3 bases are TGCGCCAGCAGCTTGCAGGGGGCGGGTGAGGCTTTCTTT. The V gene is TRBV5-1, the J gene TRBJ1-1; 8 nucleotides agree with TRBD1. Germline V lookup: CDR1 SGHRS, CDR2 YFSETQ. J lost 11 bases, V lost 1 base, and 7 bases had no gene match. CDR3 length equals 13 residues. Drawing the rest from reference TRBV5-1 and TRBJ1-1, the complete variable domain is KAGVTQTPRYLIKTRGQQVTLSCSPISGHRSVSWYQQTPGQGLQFLFEYFSETQRNKGNFPGRFSGRQFSNSRSEMNVSTLELGDSALYLCASSLQGAGEAFFGQGTRLTVV.

This clone was picked up a small number of times. The chain links TRBV20-1 to TRBJ1-5; 9 nucleotides match TRBD1. The CDR3 length is 15 residues. With 3 bases clipped from V and 2 bases from J, the junction kept 5 bases outside the gene matches. CDR1 is DFQATT and CDR2 is SNEGSKA in the germline V gene (reference sequence). CDR3 region: CSASTGGIGNQPQHF. CDR3 DNA: TGCAGTGCTAGTACAGGGGGCATCGGCAATCAGCCCCAGCATTTT.

CDR3 in amino acids: CASSNRPDRRYSNQPQHF. DNA for the CDR3: TGTGCCAGTAGTAACCGTCCGGACAGGCGGTATAGCAATCAGCCCCAGCATTTT. The V call is TRBV19, the J call TRBJ1-5; 7 nucleotides match TRBD1. The V gene's germline CDR1 is LNHDA and CDR2 SQIVND (reference sequence). The CDR3 is made up of 18 amino acids. Germline trimming cut 4 bases from V and 0 bases from J; bases unmatched to any gene: 12.

The sample holds a few counts of this clone. V gene TRBV5-1 combines with J gene TRBJ2-1; 7 positions match TRBD1. The CDR3 has 13 residues. Trimming cost V 2 bases and J 9 bases; bases outside gene matches: 5. The germline gives CDR1 SGHRS, CDR2 YFSETQ. The CDR3 region has the DNA TGCGCCAGCAGCTTAACTAGGGACAGTGAGCAGTTCTTC. Translation: CASSLTRDSEQFF.